This T cell receptor beta chain was captured in a study of cytomegalovirus exposure and HLA in healthy donors. Details on this clone: The antigen remains undetermined.

General observations from the study: A missense variant in DCLRE1C was later tied to TCR beta V- and J-gene trimming.

Primers: 60 Vbeta forward and 13 Jbeta reverse. Profiling relied on immunoSEQ multiplex PCR, and the TCRdb table lists in-frame clones only, not all of them. The sample shows about 160,000 clones, approximately 80% of them seen only once. V shed 6 bases and J shed 5 bases, with 14 bases lying between them. Germline V CDR1 and CDR2: LNHDA, SQIVND (reference sequence). This CDR3 has 14 amino acids. The chain recombines TRBV19 with TRBJ1-5, with D tentatively TRBD1 (6 bases). Specimen: PBMCs. The clonotype was recovered from a male donor in good health and CMV-seronegative. CDR3 loop: CASRSTGRDQPQHF. For the CDR3, the DNA is TGTGCCAGTAGGTCGACAGGCCGGGATCAGCCCCAGCATTTT.